These T cell receptor beta chains were read from a single sample in a study of Tregs in tolerant kidney transplant recipients. The repertoire was sequenced with immunoSEQ multiplex PCR; TCRdb's copy has only in-frame clones and lacks some. The data contain tens of thousands of clones, roughly 93% of them singletons. The starting material was CD4+ T cells from blood (PBMCs), obtained 12 months after the transplant. All receptors come from a human patient who received a combined kidney and bone marrow transplant. The graft donor may account for some of the T cells. Both conserved end residues are part of each CDR3. Each record gives: J gene, V gene, D gene, clone size, CDR3 protein, CDR3 DNA. The D gene is left open where the match is weak. For some rows the clone size is stated as once, few or many, or as a class when expanded; others skip it.

>TRBJ1-4|TRBV5-4|.|.
CASSFEGQGKREKLFF
TGTGCCAGCAGCTTTGAGGGCCAGGGGAAGCGTGAAAAACTGTTTTTT
>TRBJ2-3|TRBV6-4|.|.
CASGSDSTDTQYF
TGTGCCAGCGGTAGCGATAGCACAGATACGCAGTATTTT
>TRBJ2-7|TRBV4-2|TRBD2|.
CASSQERSGSIYEQYF
TGTGCCAGCAGCCAAGAAAGGAGCGGGAGTATCTACGAGCAGTACTTC
>TRBJ1-4|TRBV30|.|.
CAWSVPGFVWSEKLFF
TGTGCCTGGAGTGTACCGGGTTTCGTGTGGAGTGAAAAACTGTTTTTT
>TRBJ2-3|TRBV6-5|TRBD2|.
CASSYRLAGSTDTQYF
TGTGCCAGCAGTTACCGACTAGCGGGGAGCACAGATACGCAGTATTTT
>TRBJ2-3|TRBV19|.|.
CASSITRETDTQYF
TGTGCCAGTAGTATAACACGGGAAACAGATACGCAGTATTTT
>TRBJ1-1|TRBV19|.|.
CASSIEKGTEAFF
TGTGCCAGTAGTATTGAAAAGGGGACTGAAGCTTTCTTT
>TRBJ2-1|TRBV4-2|TRBD2|.
CASSQAGLAGNEQFF
TGTGCCAGCAGCCAGGCGGGACTAGCGGGGAATGAGCAGTTCTTC
>TRBJ1-2|TRBV19|.|.
CASSITRSNYGYTF
TGTGCCAGTAGTATCACAAGATCTAACTATGGCTACACCTTC
>TRBJ2-7|TRBV7-8|TRBD2|.
CASSLDGGDRNEQYF
TGTGCCAGCAGCTTAGACGGGGGGGACCGCAACGAGCAGTACTTC
>TRBJ2-7|TRBV9|.|.
CASSVAGSHEQYF
TGTGCCAGCAGCGTAGCAGGGTCCCACGAGCAGTACTTC
>TRBJ1-2|TRBV5-1|.|once
CASSLGYGSHYGYTF
TGCGCCAGCAGCTTGGGTTACGGGAGTCACTATGGCTACACCTTC
>TRBJ1-5|TRBV27|.|.
CASSFLSNQPQHF
TGTGCCAGCAGTTTCCTCAGCAATCAGCCCCAGCATTTT
>TRBJ2-2|TRBV7-9|TRBD1|.
CASTLDRVNTGELFF
TGTGCCAGCACCCTGGACAGGGTGAACACCGGGGAGCTGTTTTTT